A selection of T cell receptor beta chains follows, all from one sample in a study of shared clonotypes between healthy human individuals. Here immunoSEQ multiplex PCR was the method, and the copy in TCRdb shows in-frame clones only, minus some. The sample records about 1.5 million clones, approximately 98% being singletons. Input material: naive CD4+ T cells sorted from blood. These TCRs come from a man younger than 40 in good health. CDR3s include the opening cysteine and the closing phenylalanine or tryptophan. D genes are given only for firm matches. A clone size is listed for some rows: how often the clone was seen (once, few, many), or a class if it is expanded.

size: .
J: TRBJ1-1
V: TRBV28
length: 13
D: .
DNA: TGTGCCAGCAGTTTAGTCGGTTACACTGAAGCTTTCTTT
CDR3: CASSLVGYTEAFF

size: .
J: TRBJ1-4
V: TRBV7-2
length: 15
D: .
DNA: TGTGCCAGCAGCTTGATAGTTGCAACTAATGAAAAACTGTTTTTT
CDR3: CASSLIVATNEKLFF

size: .
J: TRBJ2-7
V: TRBV11-3
length: 14
D: .
DNA: TGTGCCAGCAGCTTAAGCGGGACATCCTACGAGCAGTACTTC
CDR3: CASSLSGTSYEQYF

size: .
J: TRBJ2-6
V: TRBV19
length: 14
D: .
DNA: TGTGCCAGTAAAGGGATCGCTGGGGCCAACGTCCTGACTTTC
CDR3: CASKGIAGANVLTF

size: .
J: TRBJ2-4
V: TRBV9
length: 15
D: .
DNA: TGTGCCAGCAGCGTAGAGTTACAGGGGAGGAACATTCAGTACTTC
CDR3: CASSVELQGRNIQYF

size: .
J: TRBJ1-1
V: TRBV20-1
length: 11
D: .
DNA: TGCAGTGCTTTAGGTGGGGCTGAAGCTTTCTTT
CDR3: CSALGGAEAFF

size: .
J: TRBJ1-2
V: TRBV18
length: 14
D: .
DNA: TGTGCCAGCTCACCAAAGAGGGATAGCTATGGCTACACCTTC
CDR3: CASSPKRDSYGYTF

size: .
J: TRBJ2-1
V: TRBV7-9
length: 15
D: TRBD2
DNA: TGTGCCAGCAATCCCTGGACTAGCGGCTACAATGAGCAGTTCTTC
CDR3: CASNPWTSGYNEQFF

size: .
J: TRBJ2-3
V: TRBV10-3
length: 17
D: TRBD2
DNA: TGTGCCATCGACGGGCCGGGAGGGCCAAGGGGCACAGATACGCAGTATTTT
CDR3: CAIDGPGGPRGTDTQYF

size: .
J: TRBJ2-3
V: TRBV7-9
length: 16
D: .
DNA: TGTGCCAGCAGCGGGAGTAGGCTAGCGATCACAGATACGCAGTATTTT
CDR3: CASSGSRLAITDTQYF

size: .
J: TRBJ1-5
V: TRBV4-1
length: 16
D: .
DNA: TGCGCCAGCAGCCAAGTGTGGGGCCAGCCCAATCAGCCCCAGCATTTT
CDR3: CASSQVWGQPNQPQHF

size: once
J: TRBJ2-1
V: TRBV25-1
length: 12
D: TRBD1
DNA: TGTGCCAGCAGTCCCGACAGGGGGTTGCAGTTCTTC
CDR3: CASSPDRGLQFF

size: .
J: TRBJ1-2
V: TRBV28
length: 13
D: TRBD1
DNA: TGTGCCAGCAGTTTTATCAGGGGGCTCGGCTACACCTTC
CDR3: CASSFIRGLGYTF

size: .
J: TRBJ1-3
V: TRBV7-6
length: 15
D: .
DNA: TGTGCCAGCAGCTCGGACTTTCCGGCTGGAAACACCATATATTTT
CDR3: CASSSDFPAGNTIYF

size: .
J: TRBJ1-4
V: TRBV5-1
length: 16
D: .
DNA: TGCGCCAGCAGCTTGAACGGATATGCAACTAATGAAAAACTGTTTTTT
CDR3: CASSLNGYATNEKLFF

size: .
J: TRBJ1-5
V: TRBV19
length: 14
D: .
DNA: TGTGCCAGTAGTATCCGGGACGGGAATCAGCCCCAGCATTTT
CDR3: CASSIRDGNQPQHF

size: .
J: TRBJ2-7
V: TRBV29-1
length: 14
D: .
DNA: TGCAGCGCTATACCGGGACGGGATTACTACGAGCAGTACTTC
CDR3: CSAIPGRDYYEQYF

size: .
J: TRBJ2-3
V: TRBV23-1
length: 15
D: .
DNA: TGCGCCAGCAGTCAATCAGTGGCAGGCACAGATACGCAGTATTTT
CDR3: CASSQSVAGTDTQYF

size: .
J: TRBJ2-1
V: TRBV7-9
length: 15
D: .
DNA: TGTGCCAGCAGCAATTGGAGGGCCGAATACAATGAGCAGTTCTTC
CDR3: CASSNWRAEYNEQFF

size: .
J: TRBJ2-5
V: TRBV5-1
length: 14
D: .
DNA: TGCGCCAGCAAAGGCGTGGCGGGACCCCCAACCCAGTACTTC
CDR3: CASKGVAGPPTQYF

size: .
J: TRBJ2-7
V: TRBV7-6
length: 9
D: .
DNA: TGTCCTAGCTCCTACGAGCAGTACTTC
CDR3: CPSSYEQYF